What follows is one T cell receptor beta chain and its context. The record originates from a study of blood T cell repertoires in COVID-19. In the original processing: Counts of nucleated cells, estimated from reference gene primer amplification, were obtained. TCRdb's table, derived via immunoSEQ multiplex PCR, lists solely in-frame clones and lacks some. V and J calls and clone size follow that table, whereas D and trimming were derived from the DNA. The sample lists over 150,000 clones; approximately 80% were seen once. With 0 bases removed from V and 4 bases from J, the gap between germline ends came to 10 bases. The germline gives CDR1 LGHDT, CDR2 YNNKEL (reference sequence). This CDR3 has 15 residues.

This TCR was sampled from a woman in her fifties or sixties with COVID-19, enrolled during active disease. The sample was peripheral blood. The chain couples TRBV3-1 (or the pseudogene TRBV3-2) to TRBJ1-5; D is perhaps TRBD1 (6 bases). The CDR3: CASSQEIGQNQPQHF. The CDR3 DNA reads TGTGCCAGCAGCCAAGAGATCGGACAGAATCAGCCCCAGCATTTT.